Sequencing of this TCR beta chain was carried out in a study of cytotoxic CD8 clonotypes in ibrutinib-treated CLL (dated by TCRdb to about 2021). Describing the broader study: The cohort was composed of some twelve relapsed/refractory and about 15 treatment-naive patients; IGHV unmutated status was identified in 17 patients. Partial responses were observed in 24 patients and complete responses in 2; after a median follow-up of 68 months, remission was maintained in 14 patients and progression was observed in some 12. The response samples were drawn at a median of roughly eleven months into treatment, with a range of about 6 to 40 months. Samples averaged roughly 280,000 productive templates and 90,000 to 95,000 productive rearrangements. Longitudinal samples were obtainable from about 30% of the roughly 90 participants in the trial. Cryopreserved peripheral blood mononuclear cells were obtained before treatment, at response, and at either sustained remission or disease progression. Patients were still on ibrutinib when every remission and progressive disease sample was collected. Overall study outcomes, separate from this receptor: Clonality increased at ibrutinib response, stayed stable in sustained remission, and fell back toward baseline at progression. Baseline clonality exceeded that of age-matched healthy donors and correlated strongly with circulating CD8+ T-cell counts. Sustained-remission and progressing patients did not have matched sampling times, and lymph node repertoires were not examined. Public clonotypes were rare and either contracted or stayed stable during treatment, and the rise in clonality at ibrutinib response reflected the expansion of private clonotypes.

For TCR beta library preparation, around 1.9 micrograms of genomic DNA were extracted from the cryopreserved PBMCs. High-throughput TCR beta sequencing was performed on longitudinal blood samples from CLL patients receiving ibrutinib monotherapy. The patients took part in an open-label, single-center phase 2 trial of ibrutinib monotherapy. From cysteine to phenylalanine, the CDR3 is 15 amino acids long. Just CDR3 DNA is preserved here, 45 bases in frame from base 1. As encoded in the germline V gene, CDR1 is KGHSH while CDR2 is LQKENI. The V end gives up 1 base and the J end 7 bases, leaving 6 bases in the junction not matched to a gene. Each clonotype received, on average, 10x coverage in deep resolution sequencing performed on a MiSeq, where the target depth lay between 1 in 1 million and 1 in 200,000 T cells. The immunoSEQ hsTCRB Kit was used to generate TCR beta libraries. The study's own analysis went as follows. ImmunoSEQ Data Assistant and ImmunoSEQ Analyzer were used for data analysis, and V, D and J genes were assigned according to IMGT definitions. Clonality, with values ranging from 0 to 1, was calculated as one minus the normalized Shannon entropy of productive rearrangement frequencies. Only overrepresented clonotypes making up at least 0.05% of the repertoire of each patient were included in the public clonotype analysis. Thirteen age-matched healthy donor repertoires from immuneACCESS were used as controls for clonality. In TCRdb, the immuneACCESS table is reduced to in-frame sequences with V and J assigned. These tables do not hold every clone; where another copy was compared, an unresolved V gene accounts for under half, and the others remain unexplained. V, J and clone size are those of that table, while D and trimming were read from the DNA. Across this sample there are some 350,000 clones, with about 61% seen only once. The top ten clones comprise around 6.6% of the sample.

In the case of this clone: Which antigen it targets is not known. Base qualities are not recorded, but no much larger clone differs from it by a single base.

The chain couples TRBV18 to TRBJ1-2, and TRBD1 matches 10 of the central bases. The origin of this receptor is a human donor with chronic lymphocytic leukemia. Source: PBMCs, taken after 36 months of ibrutinib treatment. The nucleotides are TGTGCCAGCTCACCACTAACGGGACAGGGGTTTGGCTACACCTTC. Its protein product is CASSPLTGQGFGYTF.